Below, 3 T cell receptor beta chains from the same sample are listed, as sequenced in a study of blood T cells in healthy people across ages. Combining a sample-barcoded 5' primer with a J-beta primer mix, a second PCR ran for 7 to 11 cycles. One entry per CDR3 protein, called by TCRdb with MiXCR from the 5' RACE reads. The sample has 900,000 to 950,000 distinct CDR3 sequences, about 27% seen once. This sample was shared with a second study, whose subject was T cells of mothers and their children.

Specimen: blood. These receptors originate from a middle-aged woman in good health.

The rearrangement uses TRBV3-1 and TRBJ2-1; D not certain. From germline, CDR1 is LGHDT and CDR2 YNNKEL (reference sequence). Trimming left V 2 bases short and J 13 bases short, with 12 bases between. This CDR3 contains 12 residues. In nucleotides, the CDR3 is TGTGCCAGCAGCCAAACAGTGGAGACCCAGTTCTTC. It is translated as CASSQTVETQFF.

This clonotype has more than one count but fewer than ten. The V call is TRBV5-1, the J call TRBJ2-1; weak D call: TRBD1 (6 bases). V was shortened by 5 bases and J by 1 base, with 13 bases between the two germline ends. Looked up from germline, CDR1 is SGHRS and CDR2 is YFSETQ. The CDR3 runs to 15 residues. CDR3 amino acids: CASRPGTHSYNEQFF. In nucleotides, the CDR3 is TGCGCCAGCAGACCCGGGACACATTCCTACAATGAGCAGTTCTTC.

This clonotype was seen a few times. This CDR3 reads CASSVGIQSEAFF. As DNA, the CDR3 is TGTGCCAGCAGCGTAGGAATACAATCTGAAGCTTTCTTT. The chain recombines TRBV9 with TRBJ1-1; D call uncertain. CDR1 is SGDLS, CDR2 YYNGEE, per germline. Trimming removed 0 bases at V and 6 bases at J, with 9 bases between. The CDR3 loop spans 13 amino acids.